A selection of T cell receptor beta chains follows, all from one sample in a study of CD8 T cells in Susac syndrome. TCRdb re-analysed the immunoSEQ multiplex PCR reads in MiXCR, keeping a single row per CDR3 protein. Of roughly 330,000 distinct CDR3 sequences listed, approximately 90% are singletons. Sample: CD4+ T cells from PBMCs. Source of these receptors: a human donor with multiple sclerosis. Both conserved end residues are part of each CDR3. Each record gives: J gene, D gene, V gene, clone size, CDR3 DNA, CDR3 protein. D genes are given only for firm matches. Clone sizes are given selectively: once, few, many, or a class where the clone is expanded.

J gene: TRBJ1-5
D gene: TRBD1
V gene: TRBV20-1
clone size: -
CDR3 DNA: TGCAGTGCTAGGGCCACAGGGGGCAATCAGCCCCAGCATTTT
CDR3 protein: CSARATGGNQPQHF

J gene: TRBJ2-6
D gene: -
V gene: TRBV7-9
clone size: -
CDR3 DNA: TGTGCCAGCAGCTTAGCGCTGGTGGGGGGGGCCAACGTCCTGACTTTC
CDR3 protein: CASSLALVGGANVLTF

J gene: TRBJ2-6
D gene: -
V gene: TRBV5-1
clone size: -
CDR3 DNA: TGCGCCCCCCCGGGGGCCAACGTCCTGACTTTC
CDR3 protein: CAPPGANVLTF

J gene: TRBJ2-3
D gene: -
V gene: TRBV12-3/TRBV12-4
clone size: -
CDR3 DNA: TGTGCCAGCAGTTCCCTCTGGGGCTGGGGCACAGATACGCAGTATTTT
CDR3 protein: CASSSLWGWGTDTQYF

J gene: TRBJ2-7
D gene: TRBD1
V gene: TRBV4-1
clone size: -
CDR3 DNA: TGCGCCAGCAGCCAGATCGGGACAGGGGTCGGGGAGCAGTACTTC
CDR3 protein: CASSQIGTGVGEQYF

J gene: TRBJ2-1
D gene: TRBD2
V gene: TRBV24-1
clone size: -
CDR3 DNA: TGTGCCACCAGCGCCCGCGCACTCGGGGGGTCGGTTGAGCAGTTCTTC
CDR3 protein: CATSARALGGSVEQFF

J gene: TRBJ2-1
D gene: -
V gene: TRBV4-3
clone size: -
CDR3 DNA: TGCGCCAGCAGCCAAGATTGGGGGTTGTCTGCCAGCTCCTACAATGAGCAGTTCTTC
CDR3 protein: CASSQDWGLSASSYNEQFF

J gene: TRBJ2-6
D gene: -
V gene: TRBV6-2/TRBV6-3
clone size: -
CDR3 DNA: TGTGCCAGCAGTTACTCGATGAGTTCTGGGGCCAACGTCCTGACTTTC
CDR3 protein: CASSYSMSSGANVLTF

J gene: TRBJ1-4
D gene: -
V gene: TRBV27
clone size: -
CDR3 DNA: TGTGCCAGCAGTCCTATATACGCAACTAATGAAAAACTGTTTTTT
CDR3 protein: CASSPIYATNEKLFF

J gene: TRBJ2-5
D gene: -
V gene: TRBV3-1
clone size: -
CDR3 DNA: TGTGCCAGCAGCCGGGTAGCGAGGGGGAAGACCCAGTACTTC
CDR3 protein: CASSRVARGKTQYF

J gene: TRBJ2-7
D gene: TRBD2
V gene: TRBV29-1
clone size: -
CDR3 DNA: TGCAGCGTTGAATGGAGGGAGGGCGGCGAGCAGTACTTC
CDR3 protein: CSVEWREGGEQYF

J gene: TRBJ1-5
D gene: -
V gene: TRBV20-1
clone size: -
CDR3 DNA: TGCAGTGCTAGATCCATTTGGGGAGGTCAGCCCCAGCATTTT
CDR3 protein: CSARSIWGGQPQHF

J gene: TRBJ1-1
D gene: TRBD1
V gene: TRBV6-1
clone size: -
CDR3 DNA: TGTGCCAGCGGGGAGATCAGGGGGAGGGTGAACACTGAAGCTTTCTTT
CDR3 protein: CASGEIRGRVNTEAFF

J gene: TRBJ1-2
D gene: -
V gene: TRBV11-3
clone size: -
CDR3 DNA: TGTGCCAGCAGCCAATCGAAACCTCTGGGGCGGCATGATGGCTACACCTTC
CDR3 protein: CASSQSKPLGRHDGYTF

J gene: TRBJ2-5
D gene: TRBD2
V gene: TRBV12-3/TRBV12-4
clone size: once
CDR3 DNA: TGTGCCAGCAGTTCGTCTAGCGGGGGAGGTGAGACCCAGTACTTC
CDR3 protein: CASSSSSGGGETQYF

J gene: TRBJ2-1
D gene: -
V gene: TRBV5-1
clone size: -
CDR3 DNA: TGCGCCAGCAGCGCCGGAAACGAGGTTTATGAGCAGTTCTTC
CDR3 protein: CASSAGNEVYEQFF

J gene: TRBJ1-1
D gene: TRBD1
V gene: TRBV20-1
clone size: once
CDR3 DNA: TGCAGTGCCCACCCCGGACAGGGGAGGGCTGAAGCTTTCTTT
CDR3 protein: CSAHPGQGRAEAFF

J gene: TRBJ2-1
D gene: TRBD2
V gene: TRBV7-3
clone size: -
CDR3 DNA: TGTGCCAGCAGTGCCACTAGCGAGCACAATGAGCAGTTCTTC
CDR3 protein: CASSATSEHNEQFF

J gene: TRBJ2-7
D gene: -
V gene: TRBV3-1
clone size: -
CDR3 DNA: TGTGCCAGCAGCCAAGTATCGGGACGGTCGGAGCAGTACTTC
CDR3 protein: CASSQVSGRSEQYF

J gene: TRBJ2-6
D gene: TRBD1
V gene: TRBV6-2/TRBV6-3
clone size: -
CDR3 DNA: TGTGCCAGCAGTTACTTGACCACAGGGGCCGGGGCCAACGTCCTGACTTTC
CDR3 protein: CASSYLTTGAGANVLTF

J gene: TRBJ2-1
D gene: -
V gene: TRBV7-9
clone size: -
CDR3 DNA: TGTGCCAGCAACCAAACCCCAGGGAAGAATGAGCAGTTCTTC
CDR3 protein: CASNQTPGKNEQFF

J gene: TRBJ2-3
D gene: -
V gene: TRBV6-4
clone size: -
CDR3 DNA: TGTGCCAGCAGCCTGACTGGATCTAGCACAGATACGCAGTATTTT
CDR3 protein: CASSLTGSSTDTQYF

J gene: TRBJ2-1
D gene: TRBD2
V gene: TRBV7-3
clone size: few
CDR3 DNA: TGTGCCAGCAGCTCCCGGACTAGCGGTTACAATGAGCAGTTCTTC
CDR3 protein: CASSSRTSGYNEQFF

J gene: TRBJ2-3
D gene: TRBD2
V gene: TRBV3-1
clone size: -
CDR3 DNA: TGTGCCAGCAGCCAAAACGGAGCGGGGGCAGATACGCAGTATTTT
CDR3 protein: CASSQNGAGADTQYF

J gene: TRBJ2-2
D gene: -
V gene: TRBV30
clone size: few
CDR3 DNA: TGTGCCTGGAGTGTCGGGGGGGAGCTGTTTTTT
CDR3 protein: CAWSVGGELFF

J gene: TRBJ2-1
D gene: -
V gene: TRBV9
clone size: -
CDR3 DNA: TGTGCCAGCAGCGTAGTTGGGATGAACAATGAGCAGTTCTTC
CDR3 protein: CASSVVGMNNEQFF

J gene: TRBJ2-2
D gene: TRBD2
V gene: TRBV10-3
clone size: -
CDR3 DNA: TGTGCCATCAGTACCTGGGCTAGCGGAGAGACCGGGGAGCTGTTTTTT
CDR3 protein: CAISTWASGETGELFF

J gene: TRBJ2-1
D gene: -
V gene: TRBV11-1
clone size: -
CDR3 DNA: TGTGCCAGCAGGCGCAGGGGAGGTAATGAGCAGTTCTTC
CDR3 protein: CASRRRGGNEQFF

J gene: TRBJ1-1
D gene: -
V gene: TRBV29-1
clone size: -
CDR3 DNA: TGCAGCGGCCAAACAGGGAACACTGAAGCTTTCTTT
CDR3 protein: CSGQTGNTEAFF

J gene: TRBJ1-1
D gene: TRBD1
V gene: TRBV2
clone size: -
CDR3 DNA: TGTGCCAGCAGTGATCAGGACAGGGCCACTGAAGCTTTCTTT
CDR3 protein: CASSDQDRATEAFF

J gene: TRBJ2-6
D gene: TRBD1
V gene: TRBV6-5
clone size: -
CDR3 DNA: TGTGCCAGCAGTTACGCTCCGGGACAGGGGGCGCCAGGGGCCAACGTCCTGACTTTC
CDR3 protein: CASSYAPGQGAPGANVLTF

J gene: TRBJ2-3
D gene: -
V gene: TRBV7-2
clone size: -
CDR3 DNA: TGTGCCAGCAGCCTATCCACACATACGCAGTATTTT
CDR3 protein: CASSLSTHTQYF

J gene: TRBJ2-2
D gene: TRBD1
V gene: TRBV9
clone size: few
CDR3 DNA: TGTGCCAGCAGCTCGAGGACAGGGGCCGGGGAGCTGTTTTTT
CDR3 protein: CASSSRTGAGELFF

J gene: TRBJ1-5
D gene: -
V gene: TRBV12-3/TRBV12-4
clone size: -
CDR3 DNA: TGTGCCAGCACAAGTGACGGTCGGCCCCAGCATTTT
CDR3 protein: CASTSDGRPQHF

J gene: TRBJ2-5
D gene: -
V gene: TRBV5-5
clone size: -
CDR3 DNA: TGTGCCAGCAGCTTGAGGCGGAGCCAAGAGACCCAGTACTTC
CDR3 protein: CASSLRRSQETQYF

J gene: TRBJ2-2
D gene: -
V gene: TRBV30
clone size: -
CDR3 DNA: TGTGCCTGGAGTCCCGGGACTCGGTATCCGGGGACCGGGGAGCTGTTTTTT
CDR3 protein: CAWSPGTRYPGTGELFF

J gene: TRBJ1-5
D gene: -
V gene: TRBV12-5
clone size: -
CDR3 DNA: TGTGCTAGTGACCTCTCCCGGGACCCTGGTTACGATAGCAATCAGCCCCAGCATTTT
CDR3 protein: CASDLSRDPGYDSNQPQHF

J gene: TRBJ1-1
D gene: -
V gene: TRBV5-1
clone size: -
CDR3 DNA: TGCGCCAGCAGCTTCAAAAGGGGGGGGTGGGCTGCCGTGAACACTGAAGCTTTCTTT
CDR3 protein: CASSFKRGGWAAVNTEAFF

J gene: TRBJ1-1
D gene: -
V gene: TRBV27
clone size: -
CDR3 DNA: TGTGCCAGCAGTTTAATGGGCCCTGTGAACACTGAAGCTTTCTTT
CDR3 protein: CASSLMGPVNTEAFF

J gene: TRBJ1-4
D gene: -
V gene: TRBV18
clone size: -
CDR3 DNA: TGTGCCAGCTCACCGATCCCGACTGAAAAACTGTTTTTT
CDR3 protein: CASSPIPTEKLFF

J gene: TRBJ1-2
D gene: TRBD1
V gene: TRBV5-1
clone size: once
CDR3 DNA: TGCGCCAGCAGCTTGCAGGGGGCCGGCTCGAACTATGGCTACACCTTC
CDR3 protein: CASSLQGAGSNYGYTF

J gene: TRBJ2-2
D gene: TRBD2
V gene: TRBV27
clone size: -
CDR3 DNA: TGTGCCAGCAGACCACTAGCGGGAGTAACCGGGGAGCTGTTTTTT
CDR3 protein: CASRPLAGVTGELFF

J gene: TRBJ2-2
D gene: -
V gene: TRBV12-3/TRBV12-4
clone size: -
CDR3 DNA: TGTGCCAGCAGTTTCAGTCCCGGGGAGCTGTTTTTT
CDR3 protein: CASSFSPGELFF

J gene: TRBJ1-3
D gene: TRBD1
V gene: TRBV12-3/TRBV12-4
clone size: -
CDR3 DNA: TGTGCCAGCAGGGGACAGGGACAACTCTCTGGAAACACCATATATTTT
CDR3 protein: CASRGQGQLSGNTIYF

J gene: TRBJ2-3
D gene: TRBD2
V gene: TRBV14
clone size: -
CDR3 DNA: TGTGCCAGCAGCCACGGACTAGCCACTAGCACAGATACGCAGTATTTT
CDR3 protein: CASSHGLATSTDTQYF

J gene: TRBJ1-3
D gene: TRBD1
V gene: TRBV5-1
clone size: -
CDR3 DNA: TGCGCCAGCAGCTTGGAGGACAGGGGGCTTGGAAACACCATATATTTT
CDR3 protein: CASSLEDRGLGNTIYF

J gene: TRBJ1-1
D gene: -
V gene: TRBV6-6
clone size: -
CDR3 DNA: TGTGCCAGCAGCCTCCCACAGGGAGCCACTGAAGCTTTCTTT
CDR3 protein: CASSLPQGATEAFF

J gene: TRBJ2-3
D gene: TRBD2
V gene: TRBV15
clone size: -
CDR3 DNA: TGTGCCACCAGCAGAGGGACTAGCCGGGCCACAGATACGCAGTATTTT
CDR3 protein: CATSRGTSRATDTQYF

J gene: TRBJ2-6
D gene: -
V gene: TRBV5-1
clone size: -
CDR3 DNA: TGCGCCAGCAGCTTCGGTCCTACAGTATCTGGGGCCAACGTCCTGACTTTC
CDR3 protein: CASSFGPTVSGANVLTF

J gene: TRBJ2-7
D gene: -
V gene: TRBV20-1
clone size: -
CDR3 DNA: TGCAGTGCTAGGCCGGGCGAGCAGTACTTC
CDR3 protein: CSARPGEQYF

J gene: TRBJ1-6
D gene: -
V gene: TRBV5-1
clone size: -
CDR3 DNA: TGCGCCAGCAGCTATGAACCAATTCAGTCACCCCTCCACTTT
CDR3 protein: CASSYEPIQSPLHF

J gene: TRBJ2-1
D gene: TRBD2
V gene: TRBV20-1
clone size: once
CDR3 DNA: TGCAGTGCTAGTTCCAGCGGGACCTACAATGAGCAGTTCTTC
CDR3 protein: CSASSSGTYNEQFF

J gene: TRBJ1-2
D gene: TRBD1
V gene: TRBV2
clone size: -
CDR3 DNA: TGTGCCAGCAGGGGGGACAGTTCCTATGGCTACACCTTC
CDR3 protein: CASRGDSSYGYTF

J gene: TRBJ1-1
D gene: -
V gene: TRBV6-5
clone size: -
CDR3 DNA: TGTGCCAGCAGTTACTCGGAGCCAGGGAAACCTGAAGCTTTCTTT
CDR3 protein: CASSYSEPGKPEAFF

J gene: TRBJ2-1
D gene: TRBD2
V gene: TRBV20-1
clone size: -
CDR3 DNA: TGCAGTGCAGAAGCGGGGGGGCCATACAATGAGCAGTTCTTC
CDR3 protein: CSAEAGGPYNEQFF